The present entry profiles one TCR beta chain with its context. This specimen comes from a study of Ad26.COV2.S vaccination and SARS-CoV-2 variants. Overall study context: Doses of Ad26.COV2.S were injected into muscle once or twice, 56 days apart.

Treatment meaning: around 19 received Ad26.COV2.S at low or high dose, single or two shots; about 5 received placebo; per-sample allocation not given. The investigators took samples on day 63 after the first vaccine or placebo injection. TCRdb's table, derived via immunoSEQ multiplex PCR, lists solely in-frame clones and lacks some. Of 300,000 to 450,000 clones listed, about 85% are singletons. The CDR3 totals 13 residues. V was pared by 0 bases and J by 4 bases, with 7 bases between. Germline assignment: CDR1 SEHNR and CDR2 FQNEAQ (reference sequence). This sequence was found in a person aged 18-65 years who received the Ad26.COV2.S COVID-19 vaccine or a placebo. The V and J genes are TRBV7-9 and TRBJ2-7; D is ambiguous. Sequenced material: peripheral blood, taken in a trial of Ad26.COV2.S vaccine versus placebo. CDR3 residues: CASSLALGYEQYF. CDR3 in DNA: TGTGCCAGCAGCTTAGCGCTGGGATACGAGCAGTACTTC.